A single sample is the source of the 14 T cell receptor beta chains below, sequenced in a study of CD8 T cells in ankylosing spondylitis. No antigen is known for these receptors. Study-wide results and caveats: Ankylosing spondylitis blood appeared to carry a characteristic TCR beta motif of seven to nine highly homologous variants.

From the 5' RACE reads, TCRdb called clonotypes with MiXCR, one entry per CDR3 protein. The sample has approximately 520,000 distinct CDR3 sequences, about 5.7% seen once. Sequencing input: blood, either unsorted or a sorted T cell fraction (not recorded which). Every receptor here comes from a male donor with ankylosing spondylitis.

J is TRBJ2-5 and V is TRBV5-1, with TRBD2 identical over 8 bases. The germline V gene encodes CDR1 SGHRS and CDR2 YFSETQ. There are 17 residues in the CDR3. J was trimmed by 1 base and V by 0 bases; bases with no gene match: 8. The chain's CDR3 is CASSLGSGAWSQETQYF. CDR3 nucleotides: TGCGCCAGCAGCTTGGGTAGCGGGGCCTGGAGCCAAGAGACCCAGTACTTC.

In this sample, this clonotype turned up many times. The chain carries TRBV7-8 and TRBJ2-3; D is undetermined. Germline V gene data show CDR1 as SGHVS and CDR2 as FQNEAQ. The length of the CDR3 is 16 residues. The V and J ends lost 5 bases and 9 bases respectively, with 24 bases between them. The CDR3 loop is CASSLPPWGGRRTQYF. CDR3 in DNA: TGTGCCAGCAGCCTCCCCCCCTGGGGTGGCAGGCGGACGCAGTATTTT.

At least ten counts were recorded for this clonotype. The rearrangement joins TRBV9 to TRBJ2-1; the D gene could be TRBD1 or TRBD2 (5 bases each). This CDR3 is 15 amino acids long. The germline V gene has CDR1 SGDLS and CDR2 YYNGEE. V lost 3 bases to trimming and J lost 5 bases, with 15 bases between them. The CDR3 sequence is CASSALPGTDNEQFF. In DNA form, the CDR3 reads TGTGCCAGCAGCGCCCTCCCCGGGACGGACAATGAGCAGTTCTTC.

The CDR3 reads CASSIGAGSNEQFF. The CDR3 nucleotides are TGCGCCAGCAGCATTGGTGCAGGCTCCAATGAGCAGTTCTTC. J is TRBJ2-1 and V is TRBV5-1; the D is unclear. The CDR3 is 14 amino acids. The germline V gene has CDR1 SGHRS and CDR2 YFSETQ. With 4 bases removed from V and 6 bases from J, the gap between germline ends came to 14 bases.

The table lists this clonotype with many counts. The chain joins TRBV7-8 to TRBJ2-1, with 8 bases aligning to TRBD2. Germline CDR1 and CDR2: SGHVS and FQNEAQ. The CDR3 sequence is 15 residues long. Losses at the gene ends were 1 base for V and 4 bases for J; bases not matched to a gene: 3. Here the CDR3 reads CASSLDGGVYNEQFF. The DNA for the CDR3 is TGTGCCAGCAGCTTAGACGGGGGGGTTTACAATGAGCAGTTCTTC.

This clonotype was recorded at least ten times. CDR3 sequence reads: CASSYGDDYGYTF. CDR3 DNA: TGTGCCAGCAGTTACGGGGATGACTATGGCTACACCTTC. The rearrangement uses TRBV6-6 and TRBJ1-2; D not certain. Between the trimmed V and J ends, which lost 2 bases and 3 bases, there was a span of 7 bases. The germline V gene encodes CDR1 MNHNY and CDR2 SVGAGI (reference sequence). The length of the CDR3 is 13 residues.

This chain uses TRBV12-3 or TRBV12-4 with TRBJ2-5; D tentatively fits TRBD1 or TRBD2 (6 bases each). This CDR3 region has 17 residues. The ends were cut back, 7 bases at V and 7 bases at J, with 28 bases in the middle. CDR3 sequence (DNA): TGTGCCAGCATCCTTAGGGGGGACGCGGGTTCTCCGTGGACCCAGTACTTC. It specifies CASILRGDAGSPWTQYF.

This clonotype was seen many times. V usage is TRBV5-1 and J usage is TRBJ2-7; 10 bases map to TRBD1. V lost 0 bases to trimming and J lost 4 bases; unmatched junction nucleotides: 4. This CDR3 is 15 amino acids long. CDR1 and CDR2 from the germline V gene are SGHRS and YFSETQ. The CDR3 region is CASSLAEGQGYEQYF. DNA for the CDR3: TGCGCCAGCAGCTTGGCCGAGGGACAGGGGTACGAGCAGTACTTC. The complete variable domain, with remaining parts taken from reference TRBV5-1 and TRBJ2-7, reads KAGVTQTPRYLIKTRGQQVTLSCSPISGHRSVSWYQQTPGQGLQFLFEYFSETQRNKGNFPGRFSGRQFSNSRSEMNVSTLELGDSALYLCASSLAEGQGYEQYFGPGTRLTVT.

The sample holds many counts of this clonotype. This chain links TRBV4-3 with TRBJ1-5; D is unclear. CDR1 is LGHNA and CDR2 is YSLEER in the germline V gene. The CDR3 totals 16 residues. The germline V and J ends were trimmed by 1 base and 0 bases, with 10 bases remaining between them. CDR3 nucleotides: TGCGCCAGCAGCCAAGGTGTCACATATAGCAATCAGCCCCAGCATTTT. Translating it yields CASSQGVTYSNQPQHF.

In regard to this clonotype: Just one base apart from a much larger clone, this may be a read error. The CDR3 coding sequence is TGTGTCAGCAGTTATGGAGGGGAGGGACAGCCCCAGCATTTT. Translated, it gives CVSSYGGEGQPQHF. The rearrangement links TRBV6-2 or TRBV6-3 to TRBJ1-5, with D possibly TRBD1 on 5 matching bases. Germline CDR1 MNHEY, CDR2 SVGEGT. The CDR3 consists of 14 residues.

This clonotype has just a few counts. This sequence joins TRBV14 and TRBJ2-7; a weak D match, TRBD2 (5 bases). V lost 4 bases to trimming and J lost 3 bases, with 19 bases between them. Germline V gene sequence: CDR1 SGHDN, CDR2 FVKESK. There are 16 residues in the CDR3. CDR3 region: CASSPGGRGFLYEQYF. In DNA, the CDR3 is TGTGCCAGCAGCCCAGGAGGCCGCGGTTTTCTCTACGAGCAGTACTTC.

This clonotype occurred a few times. A single base separates this from a much larger clone, so it may be a read error. The rearrangement joins TRBV20-1 to TRBJ2-7, with 12 bases matching TRBD2. The CDR3 has 16 residues. CDR1 and CDR2 from the germline V gene are DFQATT and SNEGSKA (reference sequence). Written as DNA, the CDR3 is TGCTGTGCGGGTGGGCTAGCGGGAGGGCCGACCTACGAGCAGTACTTC. Translating gives CCAGGLAGGPTYEQYF.

This clonotype has a handful of counts. This could be a read error, since a much larger clone is one nucleotide away. The chain combines TRBV10-3 with TRBJ2-3; the D is unclear. The length of the CDR3 is 11 residues. The ends were cut back, 5 bases at V and 2 bases at J, with 2 bases in the middle. Germline loops: CDR1 ENHRY, CDR2 SYGVKD. CDR3 residues: CAISNTDTQYF. CDR3 sequence (DNA): TGTGCCATCAGTAACACAGATACGCAGTATTTT.

This clonotype has ten or more counts. This chain uses TRBV28 with TRBJ2-7; D not certain. Trimming shortened V by 2 bases and J by 5 bases, and 10 bases separated the two germline ends. CDR1 and CDR2 (germline): MDHEN, SYDVKM. CDR3 length equals 13 residues. The CDR3 DNA is TGTGCCAGCAGTTTACCCTGGGGTAACGAGCAGTACTTC. Protein sequence: CASSLPWGNEQYF.